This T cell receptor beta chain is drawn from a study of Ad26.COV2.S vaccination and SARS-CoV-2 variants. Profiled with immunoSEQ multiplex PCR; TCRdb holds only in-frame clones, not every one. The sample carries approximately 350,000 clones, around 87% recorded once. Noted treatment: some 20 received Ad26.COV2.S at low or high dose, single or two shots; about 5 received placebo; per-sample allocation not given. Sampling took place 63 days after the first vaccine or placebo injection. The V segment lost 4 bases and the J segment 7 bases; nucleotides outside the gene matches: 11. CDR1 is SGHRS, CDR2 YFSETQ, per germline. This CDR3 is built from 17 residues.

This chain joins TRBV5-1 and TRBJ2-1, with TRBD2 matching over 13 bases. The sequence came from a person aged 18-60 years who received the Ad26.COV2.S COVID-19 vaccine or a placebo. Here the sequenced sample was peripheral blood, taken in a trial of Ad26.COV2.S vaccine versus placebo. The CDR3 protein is CASSPNLGLAGRNEQFF. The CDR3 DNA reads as TGCGCCAGCAGCCCAAACCTGGGACTAGCGGGGAGAAATGAGCAGTTCTTC. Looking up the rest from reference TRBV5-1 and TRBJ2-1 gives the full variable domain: KAGVTQTPRYLIKTRGQQVTLSCSPISGHRSVSWYQQTPGQGLQFLFEYFSETQRNKGNFPGRFSGRQFSNSRSEMNVSTLELGDSALYLCASSPNLGLAGRNEQFFGPGTRLTVL.